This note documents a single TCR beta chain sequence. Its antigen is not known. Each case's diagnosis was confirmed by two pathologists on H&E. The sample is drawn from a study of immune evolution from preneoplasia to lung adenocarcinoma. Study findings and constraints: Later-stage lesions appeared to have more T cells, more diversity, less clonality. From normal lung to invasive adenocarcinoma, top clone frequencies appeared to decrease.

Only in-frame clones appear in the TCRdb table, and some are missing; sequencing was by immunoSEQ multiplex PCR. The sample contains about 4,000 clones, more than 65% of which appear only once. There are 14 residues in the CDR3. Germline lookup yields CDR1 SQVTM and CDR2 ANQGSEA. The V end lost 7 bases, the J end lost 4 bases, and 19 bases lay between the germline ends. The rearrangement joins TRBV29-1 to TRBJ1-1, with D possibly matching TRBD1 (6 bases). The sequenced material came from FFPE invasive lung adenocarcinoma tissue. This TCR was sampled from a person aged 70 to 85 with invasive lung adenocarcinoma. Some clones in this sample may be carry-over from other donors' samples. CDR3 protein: CSARTGTFITEAFF. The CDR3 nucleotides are TGCAGCGCTAGGACCGGGACATTCATCACTGAAGCTTTCTTT. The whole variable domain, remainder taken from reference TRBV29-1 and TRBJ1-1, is SAVISQKPSRDICQRGTSLTIQCQVDSQVTMMFWYRQQPGQSLTLIATANQGSEATYESGFVIDKFPISRPNLTFSTLTVSNMSPEDSSIYLCSARTGTFITEAFFGQGTRLTVV.